This TCR beta chain originates from a study of early stage breast cancer tumors (dated by TCRdb to 2016 to 2017). Turning to the overall study: Of the approximately 15 invasive breast tumors, about a dozen were found to be estrogen receptor-positive, progesterone receptor-positive and HER2-negative. Of the approximately twelve ER+/PR+/HER2- tumors, eight were classified as invasive ductal carcinomas and four as invasive lobular carcinomas. On average, each sample got roughly 9.7-fold read coverage. Across all samples, a few million templates representing nearly 1,100,000 unique clonotypes were detected.

Each sample was amplified as two independent genomic DNA replicates: approximately 450 ng for blood and about 1.4 ug for tumor or normal breast. TCRB sequencing of genomic DNA was carried out with the ImmunoSeq Intro kit according to the manufacturer's instructions. The multiplex PCR ran for about 31 cycles using proprietary primers and spike-in control sequences for absolute quantification. Single-end 150-bp reads were used to sequence an 87-bp fragment spanning the CDR3 and the flanking V and J genes. Each lane of an Illumina MiSeq running version 3.0 chemistry carried seven multiplexed samples, with two replicates apiece. In the source study's methods: The vendor's proprietary pipeline processed the raw data and merged both replicates into a single result for each sample. Clonotypes were defined as productive rearrangements sharing the V-gene family, CDR3 amino acid sequence and J-gene segment. Clonality was calculated as 1 minus the normalized Shannon entropy (Pielou evenness) of TCRB abundances. T cell density was estimated as total templates divided by the number of input cells, with the number of input cells inferred from the DNA input amount. Recon was used with default parameters to estimate total repertoire diversity and clonality. A clonotype was considered tumor-enriched if its abundance in tumor exceeded 0.1% and was at least 32-fold higher than its abundance in normal breast. The table comes from immuneACCESS by way of TCRdb, which keeps in-frame sequences with V and J called. Part of the clones is missing from these tables; in studies checked, under half for an unresolved V gene and the rest for unknown reasons. V and J calls and clone size are given by that table; D and trimming were obtained from the DNA. Counted in this sample were some 72,000 clones; more than 65% of them appeared once. The ten largest clones add up to around 3.4% of the sample.

The study profiled bulk TCR beta-chain repertoires in matched peripheral blood, tumor and adjacent normal breast tissue taken from more than 15 patients with early-stage breast cancer. Before surgery, roughly 4.5-11 mL of whole blood was collected into EDTA tubes and then processed within 2 hours. Ficoll-Paque centrifugation in SepMate-50 tubes was used to isolate peripheral blood mononuclear cells. For storage in liquid nitrogen, PBMCs were cryopreserved as aliquots of about 1.9 to 4 million cells in about 90% FBS with 10% DMSO. The Qiagen AllPrep DNA/RNA Mini kit was used for genomic DNA extraction. The paper as a whole reports these results and caveats: Analysis by tumor subtype was prevented by the small cohort size. Repertoires from blood and normal breast were more alike than repertoires from blood and tumor, and in about 90% of the 16 patients, comparing each tissue with blood separated tumor from normal. Tumors showed about 2.5-fold higher T cell density and higher clonality than adjacent normal breast tissue. Bulk genomic DNA sequencing of unsorted cells missed chain pairing and functional markers such as CD4, CD8 and FOXP3. Enriched TCRB sequences shared across patients were mostly commonly generated sequences, unlikely to play an important role in the tumor microenvironment.

The CDR3 holds 12 amino acids from the cysteine to the phenylalanine. Only the CDR3 region is kept as DNA, spanning 36 bases read in frame from base 1. Per the germline V gene, MNHEY is the CDR1 and SVGAGI is the CDR2. The V end loses 6 bases and the J end loses 6 bases, and a stretch of 10 bases separates them. Comment on this clone: Its antigen is currently not known. No much larger clone exists at a distance of one base, and base qualities are not known.

This receptor chain uses TRBV6-5 and TRBJ2-3; possibly the D gene is TRBD2, per 6 matching bases. This clonotype was sampled from a person between 55 and 69 years old with breast cancer. Sequenced input: blood. The CDR3 in this case is CASRGLWDTQYF. The nucleotide sequence reads TGTGCCAGCAGGGGACTCTGGGATACGCAGTATTTT.